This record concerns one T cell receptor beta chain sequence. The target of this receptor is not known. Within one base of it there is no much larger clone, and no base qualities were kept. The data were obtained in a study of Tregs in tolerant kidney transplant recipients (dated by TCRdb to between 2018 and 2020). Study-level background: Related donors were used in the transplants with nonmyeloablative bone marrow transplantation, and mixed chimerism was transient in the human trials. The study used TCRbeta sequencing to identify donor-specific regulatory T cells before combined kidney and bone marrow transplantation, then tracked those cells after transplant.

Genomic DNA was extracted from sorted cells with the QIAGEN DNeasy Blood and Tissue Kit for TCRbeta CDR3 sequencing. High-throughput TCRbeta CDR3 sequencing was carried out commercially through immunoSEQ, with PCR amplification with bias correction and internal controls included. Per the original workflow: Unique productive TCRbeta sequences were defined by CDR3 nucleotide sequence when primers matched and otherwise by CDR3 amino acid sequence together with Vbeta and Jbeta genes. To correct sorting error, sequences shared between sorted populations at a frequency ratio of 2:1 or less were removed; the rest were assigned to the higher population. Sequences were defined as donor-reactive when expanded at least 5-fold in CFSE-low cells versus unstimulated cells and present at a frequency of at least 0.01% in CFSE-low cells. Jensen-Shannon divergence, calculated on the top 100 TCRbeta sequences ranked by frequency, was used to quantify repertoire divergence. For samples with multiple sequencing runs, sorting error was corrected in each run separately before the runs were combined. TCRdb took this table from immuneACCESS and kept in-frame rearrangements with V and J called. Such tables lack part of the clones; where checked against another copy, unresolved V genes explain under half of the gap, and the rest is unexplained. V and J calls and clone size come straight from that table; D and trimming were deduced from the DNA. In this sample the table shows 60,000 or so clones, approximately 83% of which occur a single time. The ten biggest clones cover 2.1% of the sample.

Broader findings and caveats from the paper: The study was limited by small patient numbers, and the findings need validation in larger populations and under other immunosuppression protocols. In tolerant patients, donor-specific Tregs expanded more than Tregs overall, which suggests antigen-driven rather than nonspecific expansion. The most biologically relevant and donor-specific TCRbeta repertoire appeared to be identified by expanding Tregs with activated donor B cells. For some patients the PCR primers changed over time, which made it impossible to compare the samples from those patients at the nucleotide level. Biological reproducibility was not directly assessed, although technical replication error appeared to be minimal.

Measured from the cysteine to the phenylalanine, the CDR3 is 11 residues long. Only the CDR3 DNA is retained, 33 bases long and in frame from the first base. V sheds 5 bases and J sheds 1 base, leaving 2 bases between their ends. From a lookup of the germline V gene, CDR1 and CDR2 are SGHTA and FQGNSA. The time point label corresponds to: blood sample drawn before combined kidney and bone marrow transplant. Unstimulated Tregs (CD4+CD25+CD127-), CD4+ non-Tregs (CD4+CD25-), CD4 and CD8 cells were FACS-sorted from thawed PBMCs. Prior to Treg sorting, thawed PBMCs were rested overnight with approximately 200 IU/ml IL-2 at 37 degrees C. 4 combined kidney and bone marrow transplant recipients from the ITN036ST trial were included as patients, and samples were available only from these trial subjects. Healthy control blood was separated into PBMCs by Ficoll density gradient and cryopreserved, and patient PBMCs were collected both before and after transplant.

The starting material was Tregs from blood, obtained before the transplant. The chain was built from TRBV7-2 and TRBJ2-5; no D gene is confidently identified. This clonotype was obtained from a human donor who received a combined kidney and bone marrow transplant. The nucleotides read TGTGCCAGCAGCCCCCAAGAGACCCAGTACTTC. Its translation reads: CASSPQETQYF.